A selection of T cell receptor beta chains follows, all from one sample in a study of metastatic and nonmetastatic thyroid tumors. TCRdb reprocessed the PCR reads via MiXCR. The table lists approximately 70,000 clones, roughly 4.1% of them singletons. Material: blood. The receptors were gathered from a female donor with papillary thyroid cancer or a benign thyroid nodule (not recorded which). Some clones in this sample may be carry-over from other donors' samples. Both conserved end residues are part of each CDR3. A D gene is named only where the DNA matches it firmly. The size entry is marked missing in some rows and otherwise reads once, few, many or a size class.

many	TRBJ1-2	TRBD1	TRBV6-5	TGTGCCAGCAGTTACTCGACAGGGGGTTACTATGGCTACACCTTC	CASSYSTGGYYGYTF
few	TRBJ2-7	TRBD2	TRBV20-1	TGCAGTGCCGGGGACGATGGGCTAGCGGGTAACGAGCAGTACTTC	CSAGDDGLAGNEQYF
NA	TRBJ2-1	TRBD2	TRBV20-1	TGCAGTGCTAGACATGTGGGGGGAGCGGGAGGTTACAATGAGCAGTTCTTC	CSARHVGGAGGYNEQFF
many	TRBJ2-5	TRBD2	TRBV7-8	TGTGCCAGCAGTAGACTAGCGGGAGTTTTTGCAGGGGCAGAGACCCAGTACTTC	CASSRLAGVFAGAETQYF
many	TRBJ1-1	NA	TRBV20-1	TGCAGTGCTTCGGACAGCCCGAACACTGAAGCTTTCTTT	CSASDSPNTEAFF
few	TRBJ1-2	TRBD1	TRBV6-1	TGTGCCAGCAGTGAGGGGACAGGGAGTGGCTACACCTTC	CASSEGTGSGYTF
many	TRBJ2-1	TRBD2	TRBV5-1	TGCGCCAGCACCGACGGGAGGGAGGGCCCCAATGAGCAGTTCTTC	CASTDGREGPNEQFF
NA	TRBJ2-3	NA	TRBV18	TGTGCCAGCTCACCGTTTGGCAGAAGCACAGATACGCAGTATTTT	CASSPFGRSTDTQYF
few	TRBJ2-1	TRBD2	TRBV24-1	TGTGCCACCAGTGAGCCGCCCGGGACTAGCGGGGTAAGCTCCTACAATGAGCAGTTCTTC	CATSEPPGTSGVSSYNEQFF
many	TRBJ1-6	TRBD1	TRBV18	TGTGCCAGCTCACCAGGGTCAAGGGGGCATTCACCCCTCCACTTT	CASSPGSRGHSPLHF
few	TRBJ1-3	NA	TRBV6-1	TGTGCCAGCAGGATAAACGGACAGTCATCGGGAAACACCATATATTTT	CASRINGQSSGNTIYF
many	TRBJ2-1	NA	TRBV7-2	TGTGCCAGCAGCTTAGAAAGTGCTAGTTATAGCTATGAGCAGTTCTTC	CASSLESASYSYEQFF
many	TRBJ2-7	TRBD1	TRBV20-1	TGCAGTGCCAGGACAGGAGGTACCTACGAGCAGTACTTC	CSARTGGTYEQYF
many	TRBJ1-2	TRBD1	TRBV4-2	TGTGCCAGCAGCCAAGATATCGAACAGGGGAGAAGCTACACCTTC	CASSQDIEQGRSYTF
few	TRBJ2-3	TRBD2	TRBV6-1	TGTGCCAGCAGTGAAGCGCTTCGGCGGCGGGGGACAGATACGCAGTATTTT	CASSEALRRRGTDTQYF
few	TRBJ2-6	NA	TRBV28	TGTGCCAGCAGTTTGAGCTCGGGGAGAAGGTCTGGGGCCAACGTCCTGACTTTC	CASSLSSGRRSGANVLTF
many	TRBJ2-2	NA	TRBV2	TGTGCCAGCAGCGCCGAAACCGGGGAGCTGTTTTTT	CASSAETGELFF
many	TRBJ2-2	NA	TRBV7-6	TGTGCCAGCAGCTTAATGGGGGGCACCGGGGAGCTGTTTTTT	CASSLMGGTGELFF
many	TRBJ2-1	NA	TRBV12-5	TGTGCTAGTGGGGTGGGGGGTGAGCAGTTCTTC	CASGVGGEQFF
many	TRBJ1-2	NA	TRBV9	TGTGCCAGCAGCGCGGACACAGGGTATGGCTACACCTTC	CASSADTGYGYTF
many	TRBJ2-5	TRBD1	TRBV2	TGTGCCAGCCAACACCGGGACAGGCACCTCCAAGAGACCCAGTACTTC	CASQHRDRHLQETQYF
few	TRBJ2-5	NA	TRBV30	TGTGCCTGGAGAGCACAGCCCTACACAAGCGGCGGGGTCGAGACCCAGTACTTC	CAWRAQPYTSGGVETQYF
NA	TRBJ2-7	NA	TRBV7-9	TGTGCCAGCAGCCCATTGGACGGGGACTCGAACTACGAGCAGTACTTC	CASSPLDGDSNYEQYF
many	TRBJ1-5	NA	TRBV2	TGTGCCAGCAGTGTTCAGTATAGCAATCAGCCCCAGCATTTT	CASSVQYSNQPQHF
NA	TRBJ2-1	NA	TRBV7-9	TGTGCCAGCAGCTTAAAATGGATGTTAGCTGGAGTACGGAATGAGCAGTTCTTC	CASSLKWMLAGVRNEQFF
many	TRBJ1-1	NA	TRBV18	TGTGCCAGCTCACCCTCGGACGGTGAAGCTTTCTTT	CASSPSDGEAFF
many	TRBJ2-3	TRBD2	TRBV6-1	TGTGCCAGCAGCTCATCCCATGCCTCTAGCGGGCCGCAGTATTTT	CASSSSHASSGPQYF
many	TRBJ1-2	NA	TRBV11-2	TGTGCCAGCAGCTTAGATGGATCCTCCTATGGCTACACCTTC	CASSLDGSSYGYTF
many	TRBJ1-3	NA	TRBV3-1	TGTGCCAGCAGCCAAGAGGGGACGTCTGGAAACACCATATATTTT	CASSQEGTSGNTIYF
few	TRBJ1-5	NA	TRBV20-1	TGCAGTGCTAGAGAGAGTGTACAGGTTAATCAGCCCCAGCATTTT	CSARESVQVNQPQHF
many	TRBJ2-7	NA	TRBV24-1	TGTGCCACCAGTGACCCTGCAAGTCCCCGCTACGAGCAGTACTTC	CATSDPASPRYEQYF
many	TRBJ2-5	NA	TRBV19	TGTGCCAGTAGTACCCAGATCCAAGAGACCCAGTACTTC	CASSTQIQETQYF
many	TRBJ2-2	NA	TRBV24-1	TGTGCCACCAGTGATGCCCAGGCGGCCGGGGAGCTGTTTTTT	CATSDAQAAGELFF
many	TRBJ1-3	NA	TRBV4-2	TGTGCCAGCAGCCAAGGAAGGTCGGGCACCATATATTTT	CASSQGRSGTIYF
NA	TRBJ2-6	NA	TRBV7-3	TGTGCCAGCAGCCGTGACAGGTCCTCTGGGGCCAACGTCCTGACTTTC	CASSRDRSSGANVLTF
many	TRBJ2-7	NA	TRBV20-1	TGCAGTGCTAGCGGAGACAGGCTGTACGAGCAGTACTTC	CSASGDRLYEQYF
NA	TRBJ2-5	NA	TRBV15	TGTGCCACCAGCAGAGATCGGCGAGAGACCCAGTACTTC	CATSRDRRETQYF
NA	TRBJ1-3	NA	TRBV19	TGTGCCAGTAGTCGAACAGGTAGCTCTGGAAACACCATATATTTT	CASSRTGSSGNTIYF
NA	TRBJ1-2	NA	TRBV3-1	TGTGCCAGCAGCCAAGGTGAGGTACAGCCCTATGGCTACACCTTC	CASSQGEVQPYGYTF
many	TRBJ1-2	NA	TRBV5-1	TGCGCCAGCAGCTTGGAGGGACATACCGCAGGGAATGGCTACACCTTC	CASSLEGHTAGNGYTF
many	TRBJ2-5	TRBD2	TRBV24-1	TGTGCCACCAGTGATACTAAACTAGCGGGGGACCAAGAGACCCAGTACTTC	CATSDTKLAGDQETQYF
NA	TRBJ1-1	NA	TRBV11-3	TGTACCAGCGGCTTAGTAGGGGCAAACACTGAAGCTTTCTTT	CTSGLVGANTEAFF